This T cell receptor beta chain comes out of a study of blood T cell repertoires in COVID-19. About the research overall: From the United States, Italy and Spain came samples of acute and convalescent COVID-19.

After removal of 5 bases from V and 6 bases from J, the junction contained 6 bases not matched to a gene. This CDR3 region has 15 residues. CDR1 SNHLY and CDR2 FYNNEI come from the germline V gene. In the authors' methods: The assay estimated nucleated cells by amplifying reference gene primers. Sequencing was performed with immunoSEQ multiplex PCR; in TCRdb, only in-frame clones are kept and a portion is missing. The DNA was the basis for D and trimming; V, J and clone size are from that table. The data show roughly 250,000 clones, around 82% seen once. The sample taken for sequencing was peripheral blood. The V gene is TRBV2, the J gene TRBJ1-5, with 11 positions matching TRBD1. The receptor's source is a woman of 80 years or more with active or convalescent COVID-19. DNA for the CDR3: TGTGCCAGCAGTTTGGACAGGGGGCATGGTCAGCCCCAGCATTTT. It codes for CASSLDRGHGQPQHF.